Below, 22 T cell receptor beta chains from the same sample are listed, as sequenced in a study of OX40 agonist ivuxolimab in advanced cancers. Profiling relied on immunoSEQ multiplex PCR, and the TCRdb table lists in-frame clones only, not all of them. This table has 65,000 to 85,000 clones, around 82% appearing once. The source material was CD4+ or CD8+ T cells sorted from blood, sampled in a trial of the OX40 agonist ivuxolimab. These receptors were collected from an adult with an advanced solid tumor such as melanoma, head and neck, liver or kidney cancer.

This rearrangement joins TRBV11-3 to TRBJ1-6; TRBD1 is a possible D gene (5 bases). From germline, CDR1 is SGHNT and CDR2 YENEEA. Trimming took off 6 bases at V and 3 bases at J, with 18 bases between the two ends. The CDR3 length is 17 residues. The CDR3: CASSSGTHLGYNSPLHF. The CDR3 bases are TGTGCCAGCAGTTCCGGGACCCATCTGGGCTATAATTCACCCCTCCACTTT.

DNA for the CDR3: TGTGCCAGCAGCCCCGGCGTTGAGGGCTACACCTTC. Translating gives CASSPGVEGYTF. The chain has TRBV21-1 and TRBJ1-2. TRBV21-1 is a recognized pseudogene. The CDR3 runs to 12 residues.

V and J are TRBV5-1 and TRBJ1-4; 7 bases align to TRBD1. This CDR3 comprises 15 residues. V trimming: 6 bases; J trimming: 8 bases; junction bases outside the gene matches: 13. CDR1 and CDR2 from the germline V gene are SGHRS and YFSETQ. The CDR3 DNA reads as TGCGCCAGCACAATGGCCAGGGGGAAAGAGGAAAAACTGTTTTTT. It specifies CASTMARGKEEKLFF.

This clone occurred once. The chain couples TRBV5-4 to TRBJ2-5, with D perhaps TRBD1 (6 bases). The germline V gene encodes CDR1 SGHNT and CDR2 YYREEE (reference sequence). Trimming cost V 2 bases and J 5 bases, with 10 bases left between them. This CDR3 is 13 amino acids long. The CDR3 sequence: CASSLRGTETQYF. The CDR3 DNA reads TGTGCCAGCAGCTTAAGGGGGACGGAGACCCAGTACTTC. Complete variable domain (other parts from reference TRBV5-4 and TRBJ2-5): ETGVTQSPTHLIKTRGQQVTLRCSSQSGHNTVSWYQQALGQGPQFIFQYYREEENGRGNFPPRFSGLQFPNYSSELNVNALELDDSALYLCASSLRGTETQYFGPGTRLLVL.

This clone came up once. V and J are TRBV13 and TRBJ2-1; TRBD1 might be the D (7 bases). The CDR3 has 16 amino acids. Trimming stripped 4 bases from V and 0 bases from J, with 13 bases between. CDR1 is PRHDT and CDR2 is FYEKMQ in the germline V gene (reference sequence). This chain's CDR3 is CASSSPGGSSYNEQFF. CDR3 DNA: TGTGCCAGCAGCTCACCAGGGGGGAGCTCCTACAATGAGCAGTTCTTC. The whole variable domain, filled in from reference TRBV13 and TRBJ2-1, reads AAGVIQSPRHLIKEKRETATLKCYPIPRHDTVYWYQQGPGQDPQFLISFYEKMQSDKGSIPDRFSAQQFSDYHSELNMSSLELGDSALYFCASSSPGGSSYNEQFFGPGTRLTVL.

This chain links TRBV7-8 with TRBJ2-2, with 9 nucleotides matching TRBD2. V gave up 1 base and J gave up 0 bases; unmatched junction bases: 3. This CDR3 has 17 amino acids. CDR1 is SGHVS and CDR2 is FQNEAQ in the germline V gene. The CDR3 region has the DNA TGTGCCAGCAGCTTAGTAGGGACTAGCACGAACACCGGGGAGCTGTTTTTT. It codes for CASSLVGTSTNTGELFF.

This rearrangement joins TRBV15 to TRBJ1-2; unclear D gene. V lost 0 bases and J lost 2, with 13 bases in between. The CDR3 extends over 16 amino acids. The germline gives CDR1 LNHNV, CDR2 YYDKDF (reference sequence). Here the CDR3 DNA reads TGTGCCACCAGCAGAGATCGCGGGATCCCCAACTATGGCTACACCTTC. Protein product: CATSRDRGIPNYGYTF.

The rearrangement joins TRBV7-9 to TRBJ2-1; D possibly corresponds to TRBD2 (6 bases). The CDR3 sequence is 16 residues long. Germline V gene sequence: CDR1 SEHNR, CDR2 FQNEAQ (reference sequence). The V and J ends lost 3 bases and 3 bases respectively, with 15 bases between them. CDR3 residues: CASSFGRGLIYNEQFF. The DNA of the CDR3 is TGTGCCAGCAGCTTCGGTCGGGGACTCATCTACAATGAGCAGTTCTTC.

The J gene is TRBJ2-4, the V gene TRBV28; D remains unclear. Germline V gene lookup returns CDR1 MDHEN and CDR2 SYDVKM. There are 14 residues in the CDR3. The ends were cut back, 4 bases at V and 1 base at J, with 8 bases in the middle. The CDR3, as DNA: TGTGCCAGCAGTTCCTTTGGTGCCAAAAACATTCAGTACTTC. It codes for CASSSFGAKNIQYF.

This clone was counted a single time. The rearrangement uses TRBV7-8 and TRBJ1-1; tentative D call: TRBD1 (6 bases). The CDR3 covers 15 residues. The germline V gene encodes CDR1 SGHVS and CDR2 FQNEAQ. The V and J ends lost 5 bases and 4 bases respectively, with 17 bases between them. The DNA of the CDR3 is TGTGCCAGCAGCCTAACGGACAGCATGAGCACTGAAGCTTTCTTT. It specifies CASSLTDSMSTEAFF.

This clone showed up just once. The CDR3 DNA sequence: TGTGCCAGCAGTTTTTACGGCGACAGGGGCAATGAGCAGTTCTTC. It specifies CASSFYGDRGNEQFF. This chain joins TRBV27 and TRBJ2-1, with TRBD1 matching over 8 bases. This CDR3 is built from 15 residues. The V gene's germline CDR1 is MNHEY and CDR2 SMNVEV (reference sequence). Losses at the gene ends were 3 bases for V and 6 bases for J; bases not matched to a gene: 7.

Remarks on this clone: This clone may be a read error of a much larger clone one base away. The V gene is TRBV7-9, the J gene TRBJ1-6; the match to TRBD1 covers 7 bases. The germline CDR1 and CDR2 sequences are SEHNR and FQNEAQ (reference sequence). The CDR3 is 14 residues long. V lost 4 bases, J lost 4 bases, and 1 base stayed unmatched. The CDR3 sequence: CASSSGQYNSPLHF. CDR3 bases: TGTGCCAGCAGCTCGGGACAGTATAATTCACCCCTCCACTTT.

The chain has TRBV7-9 and TRBJ1-2; a weak D match, TRBD1 (6 bases). Trimming stripped 4 bases from V and 2 bases from J, with 14 bases between. CDR3 length: 15 residues. Germline lookup yields CDR1 SEHNR and CDR2 FQNEAQ (reference sequence). The CDR3 DNA follows: TGTGCCAGCAGCTCACCAGGGGAACCGAACTATGGCTACACCTTC. This gives the protein CASSSPGEPNYGYTF.

This chain links TRBV5-1 with TRBJ2-7; a weak D match, TRBD1 (6 bases). Trimming pared 1 base from V and 2 bases from J, leaving 13 bases between. CDR3 size: 15 residues. Germline CDR1 reads SGHRS; CDR2 reads YFSETQ. CDR3 loop: CASSLSPGQTYEQYF. In nucleotides, the CDR3 is TGCGCCAGCAGCTTGAGTCCGGGACAAACCTACGAGCAGTACTTC.

The rearrangement joins TRBV4-3 to TRBJ2-5; D might be TRBD1 or TRBD2, each matching 5 bases. The V gene's germline CDR1 is LGHNA and CDR2 YSLEER. V was pared by 4 bases and J by 3 bases, with 12 bases between. The CDR3 is 14 amino acids. CDR3 region: CASSRLGTEETQYF. For the CDR3, the DNA is TGCGCCAGCAGCCGATTAGGGACGGAAGAGACCCAGTACTTC.

V gene TRBV11-1 combines with J gene TRBJ1-2; 8 bases line up with TRBD1. Germline trimming cut 1 base from V and 6 bases from J; bases unmatched to any gene: 7. The CDR3 has 15 residues. CDR1 SGHAT and CDR2 FQDESV come from the germline V gene (reference sequence). CDR3 sequence (DNA): TGTGCCAGCAGCTTAGTTGGCATGACAGGGGATGGCTACACCTTC. Residues: CASSLVGMTGDGYTF.

This chain connects TRBV7-2 to TRBJ1-1, with 8 bases aligning to TRBD1. This CDR3 region has 14 residues. Losses at the gene ends were 4 bases for V and 4 bases for J; bases not matched to a gene: 5. Germline CDR1 and CDR2: SGHTA and FQGNSA. CDR3 in amino acids: CASSSRQGSTEAFF. Written as DNA, the CDR3 is TGTGCCAGCAGCTCTCGACAGGGGTCCACTGAAGCTTTCTTT.

The chain combines TRBV5-4 with TRBJ2-3; 8 positions match TRBD2. The CDR3 runs to 14 residues. Germline CDR1 and CDR2: SGHNT and YYREEE (reference sequence). V gave up 5 bases and J gave up 6 bases; unmatched junction bases: 8. CDR3 coding DNA: TGTGCCAGCAGTCTAGGAGCGGGAGCCGATACGCAGTATTTT. Amino acids: CASSLGAGADTQYF.

This rearrangement joins TRBV16 to TRBJ2-7; 8 bases map to TRBD1. V trimming: 4 bases; J trimming: 2 bases; junction bases outside the gene matches: 4. The germline V gene has CDR1 KGHSY and CDR2 FQNENV. This CDR3 comprises 14 residues. CDR3 amino acids: CASSRGQAAYEQYF. The CDR3 coding sequence is TGTGCCAGCAGCCGGGGACAGGCGGCCTACGAGCAGTACTTC.

The chain uses TRBV27 and TRBJ1-1; D may be TRBD1 (5 bases). The CDR3 sequence is 15 residues long. V was pared by 7 bases and J by 1 base, with 16 bases between. Per the germline V gene, CDR1 is MNHEY and CDR2 is SMNVEV (reference sequence). CDR3 sequence: CASTLRSTGNTEAFF. The CDR3 DNA follows: TGTGCCAGCACCCTACGGAGTACAGGGAACACTGAAGCTTTCTTT.

The chain recombines TRBV4-1 with TRBJ2-1, with a tentative D call TRBD1 (7 bases). Trimming shortened V by 3 bases and J by 12 bases, and 15 bases separated the two germline ends. This CDR3 has 13 amino acids. Germline CDR1 is MGHRA and CDR2 is YSYEKL. CDR3 region: CASSHGGQGGQFF. CDR3 DNA: TGCGCCAGCAGCCACGGAGGTCAGGGGGGGCAGTTCTTC.

The chain uses TRBV6-6 and TRBJ1-2, with 8 bases that match TRBD1. The CDR3 is 14 residues long. Looked up from germline, CDR1 is MNHNY and CDR2 is SVGAGI (reference sequence). V shed 9 bases and J 4 bases; nucleotides not matched to a gene: 10. CDR3 sequence reads: CASAPRGRSYGYTF. CDR3 coding DNA: TGTGCCAGTGCCCCCAGGGGGCGCAGCTATGGCTACACCTTC.